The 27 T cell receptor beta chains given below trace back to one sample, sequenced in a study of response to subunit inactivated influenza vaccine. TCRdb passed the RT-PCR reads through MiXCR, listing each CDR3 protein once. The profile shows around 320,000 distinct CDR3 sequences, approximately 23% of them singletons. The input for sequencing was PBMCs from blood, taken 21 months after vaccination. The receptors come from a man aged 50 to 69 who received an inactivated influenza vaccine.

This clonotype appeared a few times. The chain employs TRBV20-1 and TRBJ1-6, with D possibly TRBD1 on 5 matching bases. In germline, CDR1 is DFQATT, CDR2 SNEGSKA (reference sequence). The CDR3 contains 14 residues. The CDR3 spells CSSDEGLINSPLHF. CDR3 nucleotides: TGCAGCTCGGATGAGGGACTGATAAATTCACCCCTCCACTTT.

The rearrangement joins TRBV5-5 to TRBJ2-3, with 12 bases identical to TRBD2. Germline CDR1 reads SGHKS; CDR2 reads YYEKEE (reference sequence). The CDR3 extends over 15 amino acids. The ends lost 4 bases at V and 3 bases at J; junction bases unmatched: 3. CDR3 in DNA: TGTGCCAGCAGCCCTACTAGCGGGAGGACAGATACGCAGTATTTT. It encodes CASSPTSGRTDTQYF. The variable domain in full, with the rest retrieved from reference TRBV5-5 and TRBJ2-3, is DAGVTQSPTHLIKTRGQQVTLRCSPISGHKSVSWYQQVLGQGPQFIFQYYEKEERGRGNFPDRFSARQFPNYSSELNVNALLLGDSALYLCASSPTSGRTDTQYFGPGTRLTVL.

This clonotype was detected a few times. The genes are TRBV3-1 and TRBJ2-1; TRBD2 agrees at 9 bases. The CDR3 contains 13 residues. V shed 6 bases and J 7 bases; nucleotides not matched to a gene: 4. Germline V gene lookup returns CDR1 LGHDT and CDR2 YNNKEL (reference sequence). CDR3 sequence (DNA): TGTGCCAGCAGAAGCGGGGGGAGGAATGAGCAGTTCTTC. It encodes CASRSGGRNEQFF.

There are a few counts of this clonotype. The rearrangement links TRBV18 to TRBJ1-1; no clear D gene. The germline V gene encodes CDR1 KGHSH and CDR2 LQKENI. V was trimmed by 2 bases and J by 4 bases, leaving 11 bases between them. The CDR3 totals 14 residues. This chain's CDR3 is CASSPGPERTEAFF. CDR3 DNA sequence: TGTGCCAGCTCACCAGGCCCAGAGCGCACTGAAGCTTTCTTT.

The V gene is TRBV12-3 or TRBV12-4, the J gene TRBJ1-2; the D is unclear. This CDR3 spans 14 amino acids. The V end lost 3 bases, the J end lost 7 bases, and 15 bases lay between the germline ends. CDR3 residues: CASSLSVLYGGYTF. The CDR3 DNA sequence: TGTGCCAGCAGTTTGTCGGTCTTATATGGTGGCTACACCTTC.

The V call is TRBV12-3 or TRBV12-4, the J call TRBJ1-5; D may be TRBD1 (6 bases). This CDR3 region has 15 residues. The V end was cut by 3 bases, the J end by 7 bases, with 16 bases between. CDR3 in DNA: TGTGCCAGCAGTTTCTACAGGGACTTCCCCCAGCCCCAGCATTTT. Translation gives CASSFYRDFPQPQHF.

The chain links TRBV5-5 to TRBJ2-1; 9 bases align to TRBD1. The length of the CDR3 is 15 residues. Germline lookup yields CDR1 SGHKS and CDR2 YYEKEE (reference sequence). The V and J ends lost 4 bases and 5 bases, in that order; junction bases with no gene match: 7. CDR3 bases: TGTGCCAGCAGCCCGGTGGGACAGGGCAACAATGAGCAGTTCTTC. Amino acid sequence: CASSPVGQGNNEQFF. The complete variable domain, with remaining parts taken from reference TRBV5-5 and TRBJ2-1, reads DAGVTQSPTHLIKTRGQQVTLRCSPISGHKSVSWYQQVLGQGPQFIFQYYEKEERGRGNFPDRFSARQFPNYSSELNVNALLLGDSALYLCASSPVGQGNNEQFFGPGTRLTVL.

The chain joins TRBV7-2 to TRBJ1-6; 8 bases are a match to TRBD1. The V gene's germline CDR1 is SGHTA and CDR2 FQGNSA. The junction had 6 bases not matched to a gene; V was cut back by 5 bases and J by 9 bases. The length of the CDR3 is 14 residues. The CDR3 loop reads CASSRQTGGSPLHF. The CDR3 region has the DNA TGTGCCAGCAGCCGCCAAACAGGGGGTTCACCCCTCCACTTT.

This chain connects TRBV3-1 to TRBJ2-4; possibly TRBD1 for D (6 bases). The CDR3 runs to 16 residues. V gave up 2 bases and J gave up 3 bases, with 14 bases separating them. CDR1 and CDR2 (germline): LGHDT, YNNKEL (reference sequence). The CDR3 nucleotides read TGTGCCAGCAGCCAACTTTCGACAGGATTCAAAAACATTCAGTACTTC. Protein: CASSQLSTGFKNIQYF.

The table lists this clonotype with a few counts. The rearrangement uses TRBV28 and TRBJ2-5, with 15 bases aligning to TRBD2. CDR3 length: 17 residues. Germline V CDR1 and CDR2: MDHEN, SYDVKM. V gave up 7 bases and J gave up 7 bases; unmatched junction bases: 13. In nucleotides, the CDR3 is TGTGCCAGCATAGGGACTAGCGGGGGGCATCCCTCGGGGACCCAGTACTTC. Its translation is CASIGTSGGHPSGTQYF.

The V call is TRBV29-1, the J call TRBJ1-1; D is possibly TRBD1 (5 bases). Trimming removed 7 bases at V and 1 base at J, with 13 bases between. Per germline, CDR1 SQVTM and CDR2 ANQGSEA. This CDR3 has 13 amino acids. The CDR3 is CSAQGVTNTEAFF. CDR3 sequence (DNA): TGCAGCGCCCAAGGGGTCACGAACACTGAAGCTTTCTTT.

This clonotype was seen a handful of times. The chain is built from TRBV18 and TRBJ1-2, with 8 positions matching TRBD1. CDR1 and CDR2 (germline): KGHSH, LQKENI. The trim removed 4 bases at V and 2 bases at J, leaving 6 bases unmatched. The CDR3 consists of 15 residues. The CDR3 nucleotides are TGTGCCAGCTCACGAGGACAGGGTCCCAACTATGGCTACACCTTC. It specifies CASSRGQGPNYGYTF.

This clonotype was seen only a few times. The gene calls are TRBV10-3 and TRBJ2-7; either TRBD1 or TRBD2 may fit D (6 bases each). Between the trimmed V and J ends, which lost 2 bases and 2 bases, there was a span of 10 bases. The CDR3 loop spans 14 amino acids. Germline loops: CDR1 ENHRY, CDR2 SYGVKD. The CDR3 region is CAISEGGGTYEQYF. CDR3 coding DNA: TGTGCCATCAGTGAGGGAGGGGGAACCTACGAGCAGTACTTC.

The CDR3 DNA follows: TGTGCCAGCAGCTTGGGGGGTAGTTCGGACACCGGGGAGCTGTTTTTT. The encoded protein is CASSLGGSSDTGELFF. V and J are TRBV5-6 and TRBJ2-2, with D uncertain. With 0 bases removed from V and 3 bases from J, the gap between germline ends came to 12 bases. This CDR3 region has 16 residues. CDR1 SGHDT and CDR2 YYEEEE come from the germline V gene. Using reference TRBV5-6 and TRBJ2-2 for the parts outside the CDR3, the full variable domain is DAGVTQSPTHLIKTRGQQVTLRCSPKSGHDTVSWYQQALGQGPQFIFQYYEEEERQRGNFPDRFSGHQFPNYSSELNVNALLLGDSALYLCASSLGGSSDTGELFFGEGSRLTVL.

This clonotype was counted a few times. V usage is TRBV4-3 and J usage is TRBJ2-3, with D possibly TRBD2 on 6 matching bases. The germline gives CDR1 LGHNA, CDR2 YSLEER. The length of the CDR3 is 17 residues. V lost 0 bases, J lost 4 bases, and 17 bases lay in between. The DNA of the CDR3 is TGCGCCAGCAGCCAAGATGGCACTAGCTGGAGGCCAGATACGCAGTATTTT. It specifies CASSQDGTSWRPDTQYF.

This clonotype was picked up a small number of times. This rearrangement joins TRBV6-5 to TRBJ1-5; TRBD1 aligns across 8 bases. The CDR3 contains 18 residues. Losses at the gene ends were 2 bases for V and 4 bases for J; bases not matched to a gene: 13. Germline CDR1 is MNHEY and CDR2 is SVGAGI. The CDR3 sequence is CASSYPPSGQGLNQPQHF. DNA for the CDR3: TGTGCCAGCAGTTACCCCCCATCCGGACAGGGATTAAATCAGCCCCAGCATTTT.

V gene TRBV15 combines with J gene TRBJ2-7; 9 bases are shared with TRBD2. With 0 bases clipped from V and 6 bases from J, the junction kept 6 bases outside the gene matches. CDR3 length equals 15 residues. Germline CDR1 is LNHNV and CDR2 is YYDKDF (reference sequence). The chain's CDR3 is CATSRDRLAGFEQYF. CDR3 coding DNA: TGTGCCACCAGCAGAGATCGTCTAGCGGGATTCGAGCAGTACTTC.

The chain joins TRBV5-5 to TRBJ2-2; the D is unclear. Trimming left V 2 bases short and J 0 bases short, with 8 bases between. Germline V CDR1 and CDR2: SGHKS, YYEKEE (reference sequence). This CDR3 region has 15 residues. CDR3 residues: CASSLWGTNTGELFF. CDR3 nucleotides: TGTGCCAGCAGCTTATGGGGAACGAACACCGGGGAGCTGTTTTTT. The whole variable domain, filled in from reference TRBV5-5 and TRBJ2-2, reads DAGVTQSPTHLIKTRGQQVTLRCSPISGHKSVSWYQQVLGQGPQFIFQYYEKEERGRGNFPDRFSARQFPNYSSELNVNALLLGDSALYLCASSLWGTNTGELFFGEGSRLTVL.

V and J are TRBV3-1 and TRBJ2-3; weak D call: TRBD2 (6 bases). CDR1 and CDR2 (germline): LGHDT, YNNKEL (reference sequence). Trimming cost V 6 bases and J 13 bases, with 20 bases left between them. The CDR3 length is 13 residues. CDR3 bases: TGTGCCAGCAGGAGGAGAGGGGCTAGCGTCGAGTATTTT. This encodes CASRRRGASVEYF.

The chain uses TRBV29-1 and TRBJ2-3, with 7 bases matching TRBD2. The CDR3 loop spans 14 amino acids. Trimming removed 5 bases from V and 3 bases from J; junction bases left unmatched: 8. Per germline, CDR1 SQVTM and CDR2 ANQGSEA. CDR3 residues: CSVWLEGGTDTQYF. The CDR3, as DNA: TGCAGCGTTTGGTTGGAGGGAGGGACAGATACGCAGTATTTT.

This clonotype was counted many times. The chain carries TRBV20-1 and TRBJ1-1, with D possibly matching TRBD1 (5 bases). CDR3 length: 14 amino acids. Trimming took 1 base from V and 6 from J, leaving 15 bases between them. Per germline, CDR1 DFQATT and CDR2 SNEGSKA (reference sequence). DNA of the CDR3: TGCAGTGCTAGAGTAACATCCAGGGTCTCTGAAGCTTTCTTT. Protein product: CSARVTSRVSEAFF.

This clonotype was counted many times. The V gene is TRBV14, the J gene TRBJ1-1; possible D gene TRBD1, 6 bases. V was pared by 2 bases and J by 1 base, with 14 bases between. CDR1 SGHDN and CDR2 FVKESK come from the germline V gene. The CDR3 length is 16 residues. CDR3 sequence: CASSQRGRGPNTEAFF. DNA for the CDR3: TGTGCCAGCAGCCAAAGGGGCAGGGGCCCGAACACTGAAGCTTTCTTT.

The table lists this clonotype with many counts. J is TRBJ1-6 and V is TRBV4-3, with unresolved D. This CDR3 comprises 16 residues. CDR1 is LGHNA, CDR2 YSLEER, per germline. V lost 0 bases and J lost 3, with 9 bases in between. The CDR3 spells CASSQDVRNYNSPLHF. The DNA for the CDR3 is TGCGCCAGCAGCCAAGATGTCAGAAACTATAATTCACCCCTCCACTTT.

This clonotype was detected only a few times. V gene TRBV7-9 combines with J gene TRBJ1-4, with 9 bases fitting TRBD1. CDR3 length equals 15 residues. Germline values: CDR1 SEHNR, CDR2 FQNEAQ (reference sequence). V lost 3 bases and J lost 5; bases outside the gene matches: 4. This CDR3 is CASSLSGTGNEKLFF. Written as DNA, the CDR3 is TGTGCCAGCAGCTTGAGTGGGACAGGGAATGAAAAACTGTTTTTT.

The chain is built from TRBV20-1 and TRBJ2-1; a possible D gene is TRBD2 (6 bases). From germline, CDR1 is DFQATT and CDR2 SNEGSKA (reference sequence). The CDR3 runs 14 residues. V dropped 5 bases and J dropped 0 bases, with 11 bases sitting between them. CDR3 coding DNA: TGCAGTGCTGAGGGAGGCGGCTCCTACAATGAGCAGTTCTTC. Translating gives CSAEGGGSYNEQFF.

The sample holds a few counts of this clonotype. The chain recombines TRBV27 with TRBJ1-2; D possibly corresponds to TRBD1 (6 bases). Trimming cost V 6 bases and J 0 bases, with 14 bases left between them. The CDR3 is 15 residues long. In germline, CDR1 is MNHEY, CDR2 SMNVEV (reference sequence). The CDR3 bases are TGTGCCAGCAGCGTAGACGGGGGCGCTAACTATGGCTACACCTTC. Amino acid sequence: CASSVDGGANYGYTF.

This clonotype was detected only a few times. The CDR3: CASSSRTGGAYEQYF. CDR3 DNA: TGTGCCAGCAGCAGCCGGACAGGGGGAGCATACGAGCAGTACTTC. The chain carries TRBV7-2 and TRBJ2-7; 10 nucleotides align to TRBD1. With 5 bases clipped from V and 4 bases from J, the junction kept 8 bases outside the gene matches. Germline CDR1 and CDR2: SGHTA and FQGNSA. The CDR3 has 15 amino acids.